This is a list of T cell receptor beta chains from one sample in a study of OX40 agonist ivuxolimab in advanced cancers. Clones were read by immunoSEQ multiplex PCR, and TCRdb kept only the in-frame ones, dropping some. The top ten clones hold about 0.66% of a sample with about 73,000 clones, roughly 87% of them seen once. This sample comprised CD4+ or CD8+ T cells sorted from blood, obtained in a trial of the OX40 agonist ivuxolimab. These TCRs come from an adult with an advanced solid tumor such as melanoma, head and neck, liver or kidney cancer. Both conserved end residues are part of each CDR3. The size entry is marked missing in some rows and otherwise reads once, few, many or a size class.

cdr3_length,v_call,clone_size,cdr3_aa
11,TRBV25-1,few,CASRGGSPLHF
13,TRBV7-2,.,CASSLASTDTQYF
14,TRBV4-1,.,CASRFNRGSTEAFF
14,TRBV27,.,CASSYRQNAYEQYF
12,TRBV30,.,CAWSPSTDTQYF
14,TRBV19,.,CASKRAGVQGGYTF
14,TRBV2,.,CASSDARVQETQYF
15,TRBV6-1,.,CASSDRDGPNTEAFF
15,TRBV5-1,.,CASRREGGGVGRAFF
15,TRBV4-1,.,CASSQLPTGGDEQFF
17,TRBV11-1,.,CASTNTTQTGGRTEAFF
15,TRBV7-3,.,CASSLEGGANYEQYF
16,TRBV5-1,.,CASSLGSGGATDTQYF
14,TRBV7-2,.,CASSLLGGQDIQYF
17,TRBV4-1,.,CASSPPGSGDLSDTQYF
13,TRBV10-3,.,CAITGQPNQPQHF
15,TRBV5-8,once,CASSFAGYSGNTIYF
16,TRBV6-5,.,CASSSRYAPGVEKLFF
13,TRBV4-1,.,CASSPFGGSEAFF
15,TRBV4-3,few,CASSQGGAVGETQYF
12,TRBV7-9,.,CASSLAGVEQYF
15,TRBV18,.,CASSPTGGRTGELFF
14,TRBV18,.,CASSLDRFNEGLFF
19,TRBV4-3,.,CASSQVVGNGGSGANVLTF
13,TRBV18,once,CASSTRTTDTQYF
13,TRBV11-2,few,CASSPRGDSPLHF
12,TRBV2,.,CASRLDSYEQYF
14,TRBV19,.,CASSIQGENTEAFF
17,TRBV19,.,CASSIPTGVSAGNTIYF
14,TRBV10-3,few,CAISDGGLTYEQYF
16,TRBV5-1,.,CASSSPGTVNTGELFF
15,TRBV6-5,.,CASRIEAAGDYGYTF
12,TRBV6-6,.,CASKQGRETQYF
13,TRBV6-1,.,CASSEAVYTEAFF
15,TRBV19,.,CASSKPGQVSYEQYF
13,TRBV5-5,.,CASSLVWGTEAFF
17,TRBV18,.,CASSPILFGVGTYEQYF
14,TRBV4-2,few,CASSQQGRGNGYTF
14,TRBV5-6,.,CASSVPKWDSPLHF
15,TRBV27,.,CASSLRRGFDEKLFF
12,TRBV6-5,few,CASRQGDQPQHF
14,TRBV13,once,CASSLGNGAGELFF
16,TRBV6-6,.,CASSYSAAGGLYEQYF
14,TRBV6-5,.,CASSKGRTLYEQYF
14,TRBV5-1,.,CASSPSSYNSPLHF